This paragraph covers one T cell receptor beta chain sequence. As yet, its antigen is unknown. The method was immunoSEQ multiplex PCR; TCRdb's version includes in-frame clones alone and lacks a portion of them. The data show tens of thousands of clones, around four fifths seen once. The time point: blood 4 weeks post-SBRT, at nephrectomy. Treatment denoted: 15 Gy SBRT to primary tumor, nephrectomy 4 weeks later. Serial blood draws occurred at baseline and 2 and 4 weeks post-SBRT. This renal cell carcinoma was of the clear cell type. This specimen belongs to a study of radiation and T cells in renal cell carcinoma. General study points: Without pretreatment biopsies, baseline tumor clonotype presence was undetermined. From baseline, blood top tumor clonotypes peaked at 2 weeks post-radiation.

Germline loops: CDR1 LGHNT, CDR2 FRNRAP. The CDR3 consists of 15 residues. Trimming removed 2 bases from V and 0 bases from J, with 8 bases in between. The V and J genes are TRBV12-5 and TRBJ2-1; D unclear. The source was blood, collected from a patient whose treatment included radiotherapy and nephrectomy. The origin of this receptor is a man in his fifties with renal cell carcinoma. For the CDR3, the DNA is TGTGCTAGTGGTTTGTCGGTGAGCTCCTACAATGAGCAGTTCTTC. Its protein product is CASGLSVSSYNEQFF.